What follows describes a single T cell receptor (beta chain). The table lists this clone with a few counts. No antigen is known for it. No qualities accompany the bases; no much larger clone lies one base away. The entry originates in a study of cytomegalovirus exposure and HLA in healthy donors (dated by TCRdb to about 2017). Regarding the research as a whole: An earlier analysis of several hundred of the donors reported approximately 270 Gb of sequence data and around 110 million unique TCR beta sequences from about 179 million T cells. Among about 360 genotyped donors of the cohort, an average of approximately 250,000 unique TCR beta nucleotide sequences were sequenced per donor, roughly 18% of them non-productive. The study aimed to test whether signatures of past pathogen exposure could be identified by cataloging public T cell receptors. To study patterns of TCR occurrence, a later analysis re-analyzed previously published TCR beta repertoires from 650 to 750 donors and added high-resolution HLA genotyping. The later analysis used no new phenotypic data to find candidate immune exposures, relying instead on TCR beta sequences and their occurrence across donors. Of the 300 to 500 genotyped donors, less than 85% were placed in the genetic ancestry cluster associated with self-reported Caucasian donors. A separate validation cohort of approximately 120 different subjects was used in addition to the approximately 610-subject first cohort. Donor age, sex, ethnicity and CMV serostatus were compiled together with the repertoire data. A later genetic analysis took genome-wide SNP genotypes for about 55% of the 666 donors and used that subset as a discovery cohort. The T cell repertoires of 666 subjects were profiled by immunosequencing and related to cytomegalovirus serostatus. High-throughput TCR immunosequencing, statistical association of individual TCRs with disease status, and machine learning were combined to predict cytomegalovirus infection status. The number of donors typed differed by locus, with about 629-630 for A, B, C, DRB1 and DQB1, roughly 550 for DQA1, over 600 for DPA1, and approximately 470 for DPB1. All discovery cohort repertoires had been generated on a single sequencing platform. An earlier analysis of some 600 of the donors applied high-throughput TCR beta sequencing to assess whether each TCR beta V gene segment acted as functional or pseudogenic. HLA typing covered class I and class II loci at four-digit resolution. A few DR-DQ haplotypes were handled as single units for association and clustering because linkage in the cohort was strong. An early release that covered around 590 HLA-typed donors contained approximately 300 gigabases of sequencing data and roughly 84 million unique TCR sequences.

V and J are truncated by 5 bases and 0 bases respectively, leaving an intervening sequence of 11 bases. CDR1 and CDR2, per the germline V gene (reference sequence), are SEHNR and FQNEAQ. Taken from cysteine to phenylalanine, the CDR3 has 15 residues. Of the read, only the CDR3 DNA is kept; its 45 bases are in frame from base 1. Library prep was done by the immunoSEQ multiplex PCR assay. For the multiplex PCR, a mixture combining 60 forward primers for TCR Vbeta segments and 13 reverse primers for TCR Jbeta segments was used. The CDR3 region of rearranged TCR beta genes was amplified from genomic DNA by a multiplex PCR assay. Amplified TCR beta libraries were sequenced as 87-base-pair reads on the Illumina HiSeq System. The study's processing was this. A later analysis tallied roughly 80 million unique TCR beta chains across the 666 repertoires, and about 12 million of those chains were shared by two or more donors. Raw reads were error-corrected and collapsed into unique sequences by a nearest-neighbor algorithm in which closely related sequences were merged to remove PCR and sequencing errors. CDR3 sequences were aligned to IMGT reference sequences to assign V, D and J gene segments. For a sequence to be retained, at least a six-nucleotide match to both a V gene segment and a J gene segment was required. A rearrangement counted as productive if the CDR3 had no stop codons and remained in frame with V and J, and every other rearrangement counted as non-productive. Following IMGT convention, CDR3 was defined as the stretch from the second conserved V-encoded cysteine to the conserved J-encoded phenylalanine. Sequences without an unambiguous match to a single V gene segment were excluded from the earlier analysis of a few hundred of the donors. In an earlier analysis of approximately 610 of the donors, V segments were called functional above 56.7% productive rearrangements and were called segregating when the between-donor standard deviation exceeded 5%. To diagnose cytomegalovirus status from the catalog of TCR beta chain sequences, a statistical classification framework was built. A later analysis assigned V and J genes by comparing TCR nucleotide sequences with IMGT/GENE-DB human TR gene sequences. A later analysis assigned CDR3 sequences and most-parsimonious VDJ recombination scenarios with the TCRdist pipeline. In a later analysis, each TCR beta chain was defined by its CDR3 amino acid sequence together with its V-gene family, and reads lacking a unique V-gene family were excluded. As a way to deal with suspected cross-contamination and a sequencing artifact, a later analysis dropped hundreds of nucleotide sequences that were highly shared and had low generation probability. In a later analysis, a clonal expansion index for each public chain was calculated from normalized within-repertoire ranks of inferred template counts. A later analysis computed generation probabilities with a VDJ recombination model fitted to out-of-frame rearrangements, and checked the results against IGoR. In a later analysis, TCR-TCR, TCR-HLA and TCR-CMV co-occurrence was scored with hypergeometric tests, and a repertoire-size bias correction was applied to TCR pairs. To estimate false discovery rates, a later analysis permuted the HLA or CMV assignments 20 times. In a later analysis, co-occurring TCRs were grouped with DBSCAN, and TCRdist sequence similarity was added when clustering was performed within HLA-allele-positive subsets. For co-occurrence clustering, repertoires with fewer than 30,000 or more than 120,000 public chains were excluded, along with roughly five repertoires with anomalous nucleotide sharing. TCRdb mirrors the immuneACCESS table, restricted to in-frame sequences. Some clones are absent from its copies; in checked studies, under half trace to an unresolved V gene, and the reason for the others is unknown. V, J and clone size are those of that table, while D and trimming were read from the DNA. Within this sample are 150,000 to 200,000 clones, with 84% of them counted one time only. The ten most abundant clones make up about 2.4% of the sample.

The cohort comprised around 700 healthy bone marrow donors. At the time of sampling, every cohort member was nominally healthy, though immune exposures that went unrecorded were likely present. The donor tested CMV seropositive, placing the donor among the 290 or so seropositive members of the cohort. Every donor gave a peripheral blood sample, and the peripheral blood mononuclear cells from that sample were used for TCR beta sequencing. Genomic DNA was extracted from the blood cell samples with the Qiagen DNeasy Blood Extraction Kit. Overall results and qualifications from the work: In a later genetic analysis, a missense DCLRE1C variant was associated with V-gene and J-gene trimming of TCR beta chains, and the association was replicated in an independent cohort. This cohort had only TCR beta chains sequenced, and the lack of alpha or paired-chain data limited which features could be detected. A later analysis found that HLA-associated TCR beta chains were more clonally expanded and had lower generation probabilities than equally common non-associated chains. Because HLA typing was unavailable for some donors at each locus, only the typed subset was used in association tests. According to the authors, the approach could potentially be generalized to other disease states and immunological phenotypes. Presence/absence analyses assumed roughly uniform sequencing depth across donors, an assumption that may not hold. Because the 87-base-pair reads could not distinguish some IMGT-functional V segments, including TRBV6-2 and TRBV6-3, those segments were excluded. Because counts were too low, seventeen rarely observed V segments, including chromosome 9 orphons, were excluded from the earlier analysis of 587 of the donors. In an earlier analysis of about 540 of the donors, most TCR beta V segments were observed in productive rearrangements about 90% or about 30% of the time, broadly matching IMGT annotations. In a later analysis, most CMV-associated TCR beta chains were found to appear HLA-restricted, with HLA associations seemingly driven largely by CMV exposure. In a later genetic analysis, fewer N-insertions in productive TCRs were reported among donors in an Asian-associated ancestry cluster than the roughly 640-donor mean. A total of 150 to 200 TCR beta chains were listed by the study as associated with cytomegalovirus. A further reported finding was that TCR beta sequences accurately predicted the HLA-A and HLA-B alleles for most subjects in the first cohort. The classifier was reported to diagnose cytomegalovirus status with high specificity and sensitivity in both the original cohort and the validation cohort. At a false discovery rate of 0.05, a later analysis linked under 20,000 TCR beta sequences to specific HLA alleles. Correlated functional status among segregating V segments might reflect linkage disequilibrium, but an unknown experimental factor could not be ruled out. A cluster of highly shared sequence variants was judged likely to be a technical artifact of the sequencing pipeline. A few of the identified cytomegalovirus-associated TCR beta chains were confirmed in vitro to be specific for cytomegalovirus antigens. When HLA alleles, especially DR and DQ, strongly co-occurred, attributing TCR associations to individual alleles was difficult. Several of the top co-occurrence clusters appeared to be linked to parvovirus B19, influenza, CMV and Epstein-Barr virus, according to a later analysis. According to a later analysis, TCR association rates differed among HLA loci, with DRB1 alleles showing the most associated TCRs and HLA-C alleles showing the fewest. While some public TCRs were present in many individuals, most TCR sequences turned up only very rarely across donors. For the cohort, immune exposure information was limited to CMV serostatus.

The rearrangement joined TRBV7-9 to TRBJ1-3, and perhaps TRBD1 as D gene, on 6 matching bases. Sample: PBMCs. The TCR was taken from a woman in her forties or fifties in good health and CMV-seropositive. The sequence in DNA is TGTGCCAGCAGCCCGGACAGCACCTCTGGAAACACCATATATTTT. This sequence encodes CASSPDSTSGNTIYF.